A single sample gave rise to the 11 T cell receptor beta chains below, sequenced in a study of blood T cell repertoires in COVID-19. TCRdb's copy holds only in-frame clones and misses some; the assay was immunoSEQ multiplex PCR. The sample holds about 120,000 clones, 90% seen once. Sequencing was performed on peripheral blood. These receptors were obtained from a woman aged 60-75 years with COVID-19, enrolled during active disease.

V and J are TRBV9 and TRBJ1-6; TRBD1 might be the D (6 bases). Trimming took 0 bases from V and 7 from J, leaving 14 bases between them. Germline assignment: CDR1 SGDLS and CDR2 YYNGEE. This CDR3 is 16 amino acids long. The CDR3: CASSVDLGRGNSPLHF. Written as DNA, the CDR3 is TGTGCCAGCAGCGTAGATCTAGGGAGGGGGAATTCACCCCTCCACTTT. The complete variable domain, with remaining parts taken from reference TRBV9 and TRBJ1-6, reads DSGVTQTPKHLITATGQRVTLRCSPRSGDLSVYWYQQSLDQGLQFLIQYYNGEERAKGNILERFSAQQFPDLHSELNLSSLELGDSALYFCASSVDLGRGNSPLHFGNGTRLTVT.

This chain links TRBV10-3 with TRBJ2-1, with 10 bases that match TRBD1. Germline-derived CDR1 and CDR2 are ENHRY and SYGVKD. The V and J ends lost 6 bases and 8 bases, in that order; junction bases with no gene match: 10. The CDR3 totals 15 residues. Here the CDR3 reads CAIRYPGQGTDEQFF. For the CDR3, the DNA is TGTGCCATCAGGTACCCGGGACAGGGGACCGATGAGCAGTTCTTC.

V is TRBV6-5 and J is TRBJ1-2, with 7 bases fitting TRBD1. V lost 3 bases, J lost 7 bases, and 8 bases stayed unmatched. CDR3 size: 14 residues. CDR1 and CDR2 from the germline V gene are MNHEY and SVGAGI. The DNA of the CDR3 is TGTGCCAGCAGTTATTACAGGGGCCGGGTTGGCTACACCTTC. Its translation is CASSYYRGRVGYTF.

This chain links TRBV27 with TRBJ2-3, with TRBD2 identical over 14 bases. Germline CDR1 and CDR2: MNHEY and SMNVEV (reference sequence). The CDR3 totals 17 residues. Unmatched junction bases numbered 13, after V lost 8 bases and J lost 6 bases. In nucleotides, the CDR3 is TGTGCCAGCTTGATTACGACTAGCGGGGGGGCGGAGGATACGCAGTATTTT. Encoded protein: CASLITTSGGAEDTQYF.

This rearrangement joins TRBV6-6 to TRBJ1-2, with D unclear. V was clipped by 5 bases and J by 4 bases, with 11 bases between them. Germline V gene sequence: CDR1 MNHNY, CDR2 SVGAGI (reference sequence). The CDR3 totals 13 residues. The CDR3 here is CASSIREGYGYTF. CDR3 DNA sequence: TGTGCCAGCAGTATAAGGGAGGGCTATGGCTACACCTTC.

The chain combines TRBV5-1 with TRBJ2-1; 14 nucleotides align to TRBD2. Germline lookup yields CDR1 SGHRS and CDR2 YFSETQ. The CDR3 loop spans 15 amino acids. The trim removed 4 bases at V and 8 bases at J, leaving 5 bases unmatched. The CDR3, as DNA: TGCGCCAGCAGCCCAGGGACTAGCGGGGGCGATGAGCAGTTCTTC. This codes for CASSPGTSGGDEQFF.

The chain couples TRBV5-4 to TRBJ1-6, with D possibly TRBD1 on 6 matching bases. The CDR3 length is 13 residues. The V gene's germline CDR1 is SGHNT and CDR2 YYREEE (reference sequence). Deletions cut 5 bases from V and 6 bases from J, with 9 bases between. The CDR3 region has the DNA TGTGCCAGCAGAATACAGGGTAATTCACCCCTCCACTTT. Its translation is CASRIQGNSPLHF.

The rearrangement links TRBV7-3 to TRBJ2-1; tentative D call: TRBD1 (6 bases). CDR1 is SGHTA and CDR2 is FQGTGA in the germline V gene. This CDR3 comprises 19 residues. CDR3 nucleotides: TGTGCTCGCCAATTCCTGGGGCTTGGCACACGGAACAGGGTGAATGAGCAGTTCTTC. It translates to CARQFLGLGTRNRVNEQFF. Complete variable domain (other parts from reference TRBV7-3 and TRBJ2-1): GAGVSQTPSNKVTEKGKYVELRCDPISGHTALYWYRQSLGQGPEFLIYFQGTGAADDSGLPNDRFFAVRPEGSVSTLKIQRTERGDSAVYLCARQFLGLGTRNRVNEQFFGPGTRLTVL.

This clone has just one count. This rearrangement joins TRBV18 to TRBJ2-5; D possibly corresponds to TRBD1 (5 bases). Trimming left V 2 bases short and J 5 bases short, with 15 bases between. Germline-derived CDR1 and CDR2 are KGHSH and LQKENI. CDR3 length equals 15 residues. This chain's CDR3 is CASSPFQGSTETQYF. CDR3 coding DNA: TGTGCCAGCTCACCATTCCAGGGCTCAACGGAGACCCAGTACTTC.

The rearrangement links TRBV4-2 to TRBJ2-2; D may be TRBD1 (5 bases). CDR3 length: 15 residues. With 5 bases removed from V and 1 base from J, the gap between germline ends came to 11 bases. The germline V gene encodes CDR1 LGHNA and CDR2 YNFKEQ. The CDR3, as DNA: TGTGCCAGCAGCAAGGGGTTTTTGAACACCGGGGAGCTGTTTTTT. Its translation is CASSKGFLNTGELFF.

The V and J genes are TRBV12-3 or TRBV12-4 and TRBJ1-1; no clear D. V was trimmed by 2 bases and J by 5 bases, leaving 9 bases between them. The CDR3 consists of 13 residues. CDR3 in DNA: TGTGCCAGCAGTTTAAACCAGGATACTGAAGCTTTCTTT. Translated: CASSLNQDTEAFF.